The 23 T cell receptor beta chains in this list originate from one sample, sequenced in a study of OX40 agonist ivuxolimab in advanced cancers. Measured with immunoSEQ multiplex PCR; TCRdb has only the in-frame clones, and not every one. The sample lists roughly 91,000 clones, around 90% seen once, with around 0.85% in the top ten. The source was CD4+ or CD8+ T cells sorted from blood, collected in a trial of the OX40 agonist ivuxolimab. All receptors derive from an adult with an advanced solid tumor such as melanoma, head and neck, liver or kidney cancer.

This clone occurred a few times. The CDR3 nucleotides are TGTGCCAGTAGTGGGGAATCGGGCTCCTATAATTCACCCCTCCACTTT. Translated, it gives CASSGESGSYNSPLHF. The gene calls are TRBV19 and TRBJ1-6, with D unresolved. The V gene's germline CDR1 is LNHDA and CDR2 SQIVND (reference sequence). The CDR3 totals 16 residues. V was cut by 5 bases and J by 0 bases, with 11 bases left in between.

The CDR3 nucleotides are TGTGCCAGCAGTTACTCTCAGGGGATTACCTATGGCTACACCTTC. Residues: CASSYSQGITYGYTF. The chain joins TRBV6-5 to TRBJ1-2; D may be TRBD1 (6 bases). With 0 bases removed from V and 4 bases from J, the gap between germline ends came to 12 bases. The V gene's germline CDR1 is MNHEY and CDR2 SVGAGI. The CDR3 loop spans 15 amino acids.

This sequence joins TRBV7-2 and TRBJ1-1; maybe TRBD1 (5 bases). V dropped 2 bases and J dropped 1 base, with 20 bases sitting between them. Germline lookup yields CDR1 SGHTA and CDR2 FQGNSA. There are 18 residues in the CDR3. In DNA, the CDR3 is TGTGCCAGCAGCTTAAATATGATGGGGCGTTCGGCGAACACTGAAGCTTTCTTT. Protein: CASSLNMMGRSANTEAFF.

The CDR3, as DNA: TGTGCCAGCAATGTGCCGGGACAGAACTCCTACGAGCAGTACTTC. Encoded protein: CASNVPGQNSYEQYF. The chain recombines TRBV28 with TRBJ2-7; 7 bases line up with TRBD1. The germline V gene has CDR1 MDHEN and CDR2 SYDVKM. CDR3 length equals 15 residues. Germline trimming cut 7 bases from V and 0 bases from J; bases unmatched to any gene: 9. Based on the CDR3 plus reference TRBV28 and TRBJ2-7, the full variable domain is DVKVTQSSRYLVKRTGEKVFLECVQDMDHENMFWYRQDPGLGLRLIYFSYDVKMKEKGDIPEGYSVSREKKERFSLILESASTNQTSMYLCASNVPGQNSYEQYFGPGTRLTVT.

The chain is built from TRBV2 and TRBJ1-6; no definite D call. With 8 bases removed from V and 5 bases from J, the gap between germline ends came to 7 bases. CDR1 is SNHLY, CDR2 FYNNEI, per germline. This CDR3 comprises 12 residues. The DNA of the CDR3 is TGTGCCAGCGGAGGGAATAATTCACCCCTCCACTTT. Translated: CASGGNNSPLHF.

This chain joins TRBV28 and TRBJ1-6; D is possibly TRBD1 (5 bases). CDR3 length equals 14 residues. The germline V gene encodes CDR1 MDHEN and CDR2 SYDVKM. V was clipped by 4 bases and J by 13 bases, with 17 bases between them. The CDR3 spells CASSSPTQGHPLHF. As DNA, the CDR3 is TGTGCCAGCAGTTCCCCCACGCAGGGCCATCCCCTCCACTTT.

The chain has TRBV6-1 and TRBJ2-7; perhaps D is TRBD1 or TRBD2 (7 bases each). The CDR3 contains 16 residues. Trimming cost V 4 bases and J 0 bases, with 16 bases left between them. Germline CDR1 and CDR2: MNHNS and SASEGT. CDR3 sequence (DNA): TGTGCCAGCAGTGGAAAGCAGGGGGGGATCTCCTACGAGCAGTACTTC. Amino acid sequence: CASSGKQGGISYEQYF.

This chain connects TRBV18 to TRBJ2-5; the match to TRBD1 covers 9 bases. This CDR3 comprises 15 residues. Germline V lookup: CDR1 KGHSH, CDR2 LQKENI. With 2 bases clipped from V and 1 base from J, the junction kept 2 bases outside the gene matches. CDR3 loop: CASSPGTGRQETQYF. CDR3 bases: TGTGCCAGCTCACCAGGGACAGGGCGCCAAGAGACCCAGTACTTC.

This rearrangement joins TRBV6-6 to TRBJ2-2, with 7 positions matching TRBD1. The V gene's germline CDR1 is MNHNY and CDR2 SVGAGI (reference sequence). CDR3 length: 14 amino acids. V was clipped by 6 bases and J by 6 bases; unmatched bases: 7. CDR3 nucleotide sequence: TGTGCCAGCAGGCTAACAGGGGTATCCGGGGAGCTGTTTTTT. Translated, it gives CASRLTGVSGELFF.

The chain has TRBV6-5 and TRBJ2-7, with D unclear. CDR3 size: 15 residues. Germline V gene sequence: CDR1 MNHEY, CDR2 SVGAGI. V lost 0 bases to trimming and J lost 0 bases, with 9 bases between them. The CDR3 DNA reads TGTGCCAGCAGTTACTCGTCCAGGAGCTCCTACGAGCAGTACTTC. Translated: CASSYSSRSSYEQYF.

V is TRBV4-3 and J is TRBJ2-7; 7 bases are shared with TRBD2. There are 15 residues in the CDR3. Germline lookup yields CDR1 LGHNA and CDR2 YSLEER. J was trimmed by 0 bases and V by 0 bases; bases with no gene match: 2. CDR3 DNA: TGCGCCAGCAGCCAAGACGGGACTAACTCCTACGAGCAGTACTTC. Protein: CASSQDGTNSYEQYF.

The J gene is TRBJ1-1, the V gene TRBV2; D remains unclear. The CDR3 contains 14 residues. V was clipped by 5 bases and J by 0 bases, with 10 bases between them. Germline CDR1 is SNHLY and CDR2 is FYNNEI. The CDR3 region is CASSQGLLNTEAFF. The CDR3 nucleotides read TGTGCCAGCAGTCAAGGATTATTGAACACTGAAGCTTTCTTT. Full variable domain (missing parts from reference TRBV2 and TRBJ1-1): EPEVTQTPSHQVTQMGQEVILRCVPISNHLYFYWYRQILGQKVEFLVSFYNNEISEKSEIFDDQFSVERPDGSNFTLKIRSTKLEDSAMYFCASSQGLLNTEAFFGQGTRLTVV.

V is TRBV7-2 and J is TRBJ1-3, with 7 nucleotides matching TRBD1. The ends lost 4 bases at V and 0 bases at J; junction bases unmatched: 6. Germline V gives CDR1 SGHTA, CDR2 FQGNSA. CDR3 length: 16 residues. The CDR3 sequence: CASSWTGITSGNTIYF. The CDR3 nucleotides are TGTGCCAGCAGCTGGACAGGAATAACCTCTGGAAACACCATATATTTT. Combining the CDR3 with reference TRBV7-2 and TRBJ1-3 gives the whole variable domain GAGVSQSPSNKVTEKGKDVELRCDPISGHTALYWYRQSLGQGLEFLIYFQGNSAPDKSGLPSDRFSAERTGGSVSTLTIQRTQQEDSAVYLCASSWTGITSGNTIYFGEGSWLTVV.

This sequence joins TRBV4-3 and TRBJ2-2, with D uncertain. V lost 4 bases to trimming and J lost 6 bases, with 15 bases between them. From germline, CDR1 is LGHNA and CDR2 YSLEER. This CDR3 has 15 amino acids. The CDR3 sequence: CASSPTKGSAGELFF. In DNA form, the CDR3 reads TGCGCCAGCAGCCCAACTAAGGGTTCGGCCGGGGAGCTGTTTTTT.

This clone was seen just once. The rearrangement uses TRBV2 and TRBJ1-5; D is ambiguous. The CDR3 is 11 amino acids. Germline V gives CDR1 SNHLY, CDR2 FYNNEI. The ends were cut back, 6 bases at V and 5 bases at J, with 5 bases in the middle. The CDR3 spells CASRLDQPQHF. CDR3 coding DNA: TGTGCCAGCAGGTTGGATCAGCCCCAGCATTTT.

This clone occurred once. CDR3 protein: CASSETGPSTDTQYF. The DNA for the CDR3 is TGTGCCAGCAGTGAAACCGGGCCGAGCACAGATACGCAGTATTTT. The gene calls are TRBV6-1 and TRBJ2-3; D is unresolved. V gave up 2 bases and J gave up 0 bases, with 9 bases separating them. This CDR3 has 15 amino acids. Germline CDR1 MNHNS, CDR2 SASEGT.

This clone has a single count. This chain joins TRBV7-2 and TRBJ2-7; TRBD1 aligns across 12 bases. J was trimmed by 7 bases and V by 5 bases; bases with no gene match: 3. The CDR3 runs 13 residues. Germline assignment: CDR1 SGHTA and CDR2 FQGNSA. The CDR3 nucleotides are TGTGCCAGCAGCCGGGACAGGGGGCGAGAGCAGTACTTC. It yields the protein CASSRDRGREQYF.

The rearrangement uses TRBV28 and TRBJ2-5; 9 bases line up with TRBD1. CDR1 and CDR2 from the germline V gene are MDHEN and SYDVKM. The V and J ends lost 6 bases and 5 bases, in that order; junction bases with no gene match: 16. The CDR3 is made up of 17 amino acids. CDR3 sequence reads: CASSTPAGQGRRETQYF. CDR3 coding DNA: TGTGCCAGCAGCACACCTGCGGGACAGGGCCGCAGGGAGACCCAGTACTTC.

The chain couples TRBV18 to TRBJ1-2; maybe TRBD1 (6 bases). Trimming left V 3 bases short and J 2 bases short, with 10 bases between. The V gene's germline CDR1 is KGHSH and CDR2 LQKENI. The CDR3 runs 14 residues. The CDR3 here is CASSPYRENYGYTF. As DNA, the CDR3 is TGTGCCAGCTCACCTTACAGGGAGAACTATGGCTACACCTTC.

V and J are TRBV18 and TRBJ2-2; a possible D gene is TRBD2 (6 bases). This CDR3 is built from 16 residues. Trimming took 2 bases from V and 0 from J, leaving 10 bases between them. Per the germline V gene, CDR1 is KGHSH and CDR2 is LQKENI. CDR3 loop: CASSPGIAANTGELFF. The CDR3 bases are TGTGCCAGCTCACCAGGGATAGCGGCGAACACCGGGGAGCTGTTTTTT.

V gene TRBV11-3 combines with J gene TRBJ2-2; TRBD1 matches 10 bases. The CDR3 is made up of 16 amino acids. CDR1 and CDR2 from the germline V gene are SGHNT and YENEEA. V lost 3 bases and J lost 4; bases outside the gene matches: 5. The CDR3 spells CASSLGDRGSTGELFF. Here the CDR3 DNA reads TGTGCCAGCAGCTTGGGGGACAGGGGAAGCACCGGGGAGCTGTTTTTT.

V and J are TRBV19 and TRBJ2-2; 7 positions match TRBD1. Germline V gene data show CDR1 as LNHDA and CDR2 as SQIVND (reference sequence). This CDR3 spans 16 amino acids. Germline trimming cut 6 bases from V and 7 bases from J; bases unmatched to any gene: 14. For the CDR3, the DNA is TGTGCCAGTAGGCCTTCCAGGGGGTTTAGGGACGGGGAGCTGTTTTTT. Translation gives CASRPSRGFRDGELFF. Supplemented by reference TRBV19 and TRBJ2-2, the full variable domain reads DGGITQSPKYLFRKEGQNVTLSCEQNLNHDAMYWYRQDPGQGLRLIYYSQIVNDFQKGDIAEGYSVSREKKESFPLTVTSAQKNPTAFYLCASRPSRGFRDGELFFGEGSRLTVL.

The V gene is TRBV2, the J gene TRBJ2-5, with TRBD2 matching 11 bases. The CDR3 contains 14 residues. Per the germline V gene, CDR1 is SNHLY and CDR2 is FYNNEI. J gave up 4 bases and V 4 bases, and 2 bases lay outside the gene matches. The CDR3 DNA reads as TGTGCCAGCAGTGGTCTAGCGGGGGGAGAGACCCAGTACTTC. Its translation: CASSGLAGGETQYF.